The 32 T cell receptor beta chains below come from one sample, sequenced in a study of control samples from healthy donors and cancer patients. Assay used: immunoSEQ multiplex PCR; TCRdb lists only in-frame clones, some missing. The data show 120,000 or so clones, 89% seen once. The sample comprised blood. The receptors originated from a man in his fifties in good health.

The genes are TRBV15 and TRBJ1-1; a possible D gene is TRBD1 (5 bases). Germline values: CDR1 LNHNV, CDR2 YYDKDF (reference sequence). The CDR3 loop spans 16 amino acids. V lost 3 bases and J lost 1, with 15 bases in between. This CDR3 is CATSRGSGPSNTEAFF. In DNA, the CDR3 is TGTGCCACCAGCAGGGGCTCGGGGCCCTCGAACACTGAAGCTTTCTTT.

As regards this clone: Other DNA sequences in this specimen translate into the identical CDR3. V usage is TRBV6-5 and J usage is TRBJ1-1; D is possibly TRBD1 (5 bases). Between the trimmed V and J ends, which lost 6 bases and 1 base, there was a span of 9 bases. The germline V gene encodes CDR1 MNHEY and CDR2 SVGAGI. The CDR3 has 13 amino acids. In DNA, the CDR3 is TGTGCCAGCAGGAGGGACGGGAACACTGAAGCTTTCTTT. It codes for CASRRDGNTEAFF.

This clone has more than one count but fewer than ten. V and J are TRBV7-2 and TRBJ2-7, with D perhaps matching TRBD1 (6 bases). CDR1 SGHTA and CDR2 FQGNSA come from the germline V gene. The CDR3 loop spans 16 amino acids. Trimming left V 5 bases short and J 0 bases short, with 17 bases between. CDR3 protein: CASSLGQPQSSYEQYF. CDR3 DNA sequence: TGTGCCAGCAGCCTGGGACAACCCCAGAGCTCCTACGAGCAGTACTTC.

V gene TRBV6-4 combines with J gene TRBJ2-3; 13 bases align to TRBD2. Germline V gene data show CDR1 as MRHNA and CDR2 as SNTAGT. V was pared by 6 bases and J by 5 bases, with 14 bases of the junction left unmatched. CDR3 size: 18 residues. CDR3 amino acids: CASSSSGLAGAGIDTQYF. CDR3 nucleotides: TGTGCCAGCAGCTCCTCCGGACTAGCGGGGGCCGGGATAGATACGCAGTATTTT.

This chain links TRBV29-1 with TRBJ1-1, with 7 bases identical to TRBD1. The V and J ends lost 8 bases and 2 bases, in that order; junction bases with no gene match: 5. This CDR3 region has 12 residues. Germline lookup yields CDR1 SQVTM and CDR2 ANQGSEA. The DNA for the CDR3 is TGCAGCACCCGGGACAGTAACACTGAAGCTTTCTTT. Translated: CSTRDSNTEAFF.

V usage is TRBV9 and J usage is TRBJ2-7, with TRBD1 as a possible D gene (5 bases). This CDR3 comprises 14 residues. The V gene lost 0 bases and the J gene lost 3 bases, with 10 bases spanning the gap. The germline V gene has CDR1 SGDLS and CDR2 YYNGEE. The chain's CDR3 is CASSVGQLDYEQYF. CDR3 in DNA: TGTGCCAGCAGCGTAGGACAGCTAGACTACGAGCAGTACTTC.

The genes are TRBV10-3 and TRBJ1-2, with no clear D. Between the trimmed V and J ends, which lost 2 bases and 7 bases, there was a span of 14 bases. Germline CDR1 ENHRY, CDR2 SYGVKD. The CDR3 is 14 amino acids. In DNA, the CDR3 is TGTGCCATCAGTGAGAATGAGATCGTGGGTGGCTACACCTTC. It specifies CAISENEIVGGYTF.

This clone has a single count. The chain joins TRBV25-1 to TRBJ2-7; the D gene is possibly TRBD2 (7 bases). CDR1 is MGHDK and CDR2 is SYGVNS in the germline V gene. The CDR3 spans 14 residues. The V end was cut by 5 bases, the J end by 3 bases, with 14 bases between. The CDR3 loop is CASSLSGEGYEQYF. For the CDR3, the DNA is TGTGCCAGCAGTTTATCAGGGGAGGGCTACGAGCAGTACTTC.

The genes are TRBV19 and TRBJ2-1; D may be TRBD1 (6 bases). Germline loops: CDR1 LNHDA, CDR2 SQIVND (reference sequence). The CDR3 is made up of 14 amino acids. V was shortened by 1 base and J by 12 bases, with 16 bases between the two germline ends. Here the CDR3 DNA reads TGTGCCAGTAGTATAGGCCAACCAGGGGCTGCGCAGTTCTTC. This gives the protein CASSIGQPGAAQFF.

A single count supports this clone. The rearrangement links TRBV5-8 to TRBJ1-3; D call uncertain. The CDR3 length is 14 residues. In germline, CDR1 is SGHTS, CDR2 YDEGEE. The V gene lost 3 bases and the J gene lost 8 bases, with 15 bases spanning the gap. The CDR3 nucleotides are TGTGCCAGCAGCTATGTACCTACGGTCGACACCATATATTTT. It translates to CASSYVPTVDTIYF.

V usage is TRBV29-1 and J usage is TRBJ1-6; 7 positions match TRBD1. The CDR3 contains 15 residues. In germline, CDR1 is SQVTM, CDR2 ANQGSEA. J lost 6 bases, V lost 1 base, and 6 bases had no gene match. CDR3 DNA sequence: TGCAGCGTTGAAGCAGGGACAGACTCTAATTCACCCCTCCACTTT. It encodes CSVEAGTDSNSPLHF.

The J gene is TRBJ1-2, the V gene TRBV6-1; possibly TRBD1 for D (6 bases). CDR1 and CDR2 (germline): MNHNS, SASEGT. V was pared by 4 bases and J by 4 bases, with 25 bases between. The CDR3 loop spans 18 amino acids. As DNA, the CDR3 is TGTGCCAGCAGTGCCGAGGGGGGAGGGGGACTCCGCTTCTATGGCTACACCTTC. It translates to CASSAEGGGGLRFYGYTF.

This chain links TRBV5-1 with TRBJ2-2, with D hard to call. Germline lookup yields CDR1 SGHRS and CDR2 YFSETQ. The CDR3 is made up of 16 amino acids. V was cut by 1 base and J by 0 bases, with 10 bases left in between. CDR3 in DNA: TGCGCCAGCAGCTTGTCGGCCGGCGCGAACACCGGGGAGCTGTTTTTT. Translating gives CASSLSAGANTGELFF.

The chain recombines TRBV27 with TRBJ2-7, with no clear D. Germline V lookup: CDR1 MNHEY, CDR2 SMNVEV (reference sequence). The CDR3 sequence is 11 residues long. Deletions cut 3 bases from V and 13 bases from J, with 13 bases between. CDR3 region: CASSLKGITYF. In DNA form, the CDR3 reads TGTGCCAGCAGTTTGAAGGGCATCACCTACTTC.

This sequence joins TRBV6-5 and TRBJ1-5; the D is unclear. V was trimmed by 0 bases and J by 1 base, leaving 7 bases between them. The CDR3 runs to 15 residues. Germline CDR1 MNHEY, CDR2 SVGAGI. CDR3 DNA sequence: TGTGCCAGCAGTTACTCTCGGGGAAGCAATCAGCCCCAGCATTTT. Translating gives CASSYSRGSNQPQHF.

The chain joins TRBV4-3 to TRBJ1-3; D is ambiguous. With 4 bases removed from V and 8 bases from J, the gap between germline ends came to 12 bases. Germline lookup yields CDR1 LGHNA and CDR2 YSLEER. The CDR3 sequence is 13 residues long. The CDR3: CASSRGGGDTIYF. The CDR3 coding sequence is TGCGCCAGCAGCCGGGGAGGCGGGGACACCATATATTTT.

CDR3 amino acids: CASSSRRTGANVLTF. The DNA of the CDR3 is TGTGCCAGCAGCTCCAGGAGAACTGGGGCCAACGTCCTGACTTTC. The chain recombines TRBV7-9 with TRBJ2-6, with D unclear. Trimming stripped 4 bases from V and 2 bases from J, with 9 bases between. The length of the CDR3 is 15 residues. CDR1 and CDR2 from the germline V gene are SEHNR and FQNEAQ (reference sequence).

The gene calls are TRBV19 and TRBJ2-1, with a tentative D call TRBD2 (5 bases). The CDR3 loop spans 13 amino acids. V lost 5 bases and J lost 7, with 12 bases in between. CDR1 and CDR2 from the germline V gene are LNHDA and SQIVND (reference sequence). This CDR3 is CASSPRGQNEQFF. DNA for the CDR3: TGTGCCAGTAGTCCCCGGGGTCAGAATGAGCAGTTCTTC. Variable domain in full (rest from reference TRBV19 and TRBJ2-1): DGGITQSPKYLFRKEGQNVTLSCEQNLNHDAMYWYRQDPGQGLRLIYYSQIVNDFQKGDIAEGYSVSREKKESFPLTVTSAQKNPTAFYLCASSPRGQNEQFFGPGTRLTVL.

The chain links TRBV11-2 to TRBJ2-1; tentatively, D is TRBD1 (5 bases). Deletions cut 3 bases from V and 2 bases from J, with 11 bases between. The CDR3 has 15 amino acids. Germline values: CDR1 SGHAT, CDR2 FQNNGV. CDR3 region: CASSFRVGTYNEQFF. CDR3 coding DNA: TGTGCCAGCAGCTTCAGGGTGGGTACCTACAATGAGCAGTTCTTC. Filled out from reference TRBV11-2 and TRBJ2-1, the complete variable domain reads EAGVAQSPRYKIIEKRQSVAFWCNPISGHATLYWYQQILGQGPKLLIQFQNNGVVDDSQLPKDRFSAERLKGVDSTLKIQPAKLEDSAVYLCASSFRVGTYNEQFFGPGTRLTVL.

The V gene is TRBV6-5, the J gene TRBJ2-2, with D tentatively TRBD1 (7 bases). V was clipped by 2 bases and J by 5 bases, with 12 bases between them. CDR1 and CDR2 from the germline V gene are MNHEY and SVGAGI. The CDR3 has 15 residues. CDR3 sequence (DNA): TGTGCCAGCAGTTACGCGGGACAGCCTACCGGGGAGCTGTTTTTT. Translated: CASSYAGQPTGELFF.

The chain uses TRBV7-2 and TRBJ1-5, with TRBD1 matching 10 bases. Germline values: CDR1 SGHTA, CDR2 FQGNSA. V lost 5 bases to trimming and J lost 3 bases; unmatched junction nucleotides: 4. The CDR3 contains 15 residues. The CDR3 here is CASSAGQGFNQPQHF. CDR3 coding DNA: TGTGCCAGCAGCGCGGGACAGGGGTTCAATCAGCCCCAGCATTTT.

The chain carries TRBV5-1 and TRBJ1-2; 9 bases agree with TRBD1. From germline, CDR1 is SGHRS and CDR2 YFSETQ. The CDR3 is made up of 14 amino acids. V was pared by 0 bases and J by 7 bases, with 4 bases of the junction left unmatched. CDR3: CASSLDTGGGGYTF. In DNA, the CDR3 is TGCGCCAGCAGCTTGGATACAGGGGGCGGTGGCTACACCTTC.

The gene calls are TRBV4-2 and TRBJ2-7; 8 nucleotides line up with TRBD2. V shed 4 bases, J shed 0 bases, and the junction held 2 bases outside the gene matches. The germline gives CDR1 LGHNA, CDR2 YNFKEQ. The CDR3 is 14 residues long. DNA for the CDR3: TGTGCCAGCAGCCCGGGGGGGAGCTCCTACGAGCAGTACTTC. Residues: CASSPGGSSYEQYF.

This clone was found a few times. This chain links TRBV7-2 with TRBJ2-1, with 12 bases matching TRBD2. After removal of 2 bases from V and 0 bases from J, the junction contained 5 bases not matched to a gene. The CDR3 is 18 residues long. Germline values: CDR1 SGHTA, CDR2 FQGNSA. CDR3 amino acids: CASSLMGLAGSSYNEQFF. In DNA, the CDR3 is TGTGCCAGCAGCTTAATGGGACTAGCGGGTTCCTCCTACAATGAGCAGTTCTTC.

The V gene is TRBV6-5, the J gene TRBJ2-1; 9 bases align to TRBD1. This CDR3 contains 14 residues. V lost 6 bases and J lost 7; bases outside the gene matches: 7. Germline V gene data show CDR1 as MNHEY and CDR2 as SVGAGI. The CDR3: CASSRDRVLNEQFF. The DNA of the CDR3 is TGTGCCAGCAGCCGGGACAGGGTCTTGAATGAGCAGTTCTTC.

The gene calls are TRBV18 and TRBJ1-2, with a tentative D call TRBD1 (6 bases). V lost 3 bases and J lost 3, with 11 bases in between. CDR3 length equals 14 residues. Germline CDR1 is KGHSH and CDR2 is LQKENI. CDR3 residues: CASSPQDRHYGYTF. Here the CDR3 DNA reads TGTGCCAGCTCACCTCAGGACAGACACTATGGCTACACCTTC.

The J gene is TRBJ2-7, the V gene TRBV14, with 8 bases identical to TRBD1. V trimming: 1 base; J trimming: 1 base; junction bases outside the gene matches: 3. CDR1 SGHDN and CDR2 FVKESK come from the germline V gene. The CDR3 runs 15 residues. The DNA of the CDR3 is TGTGCCAGCAGCCAAGGGACAGGGTGGTCCTACGAGCAGTACTTC. It specifies CASSQGTGWSYEQYF.

The table lists this clone with a count of one. V usage is TRBV29-1 and J usage is TRBJ1-1; 7 nucleotides align to TRBD1. This CDR3 spans 11 amino acids. V lost 6 bases and J lost 11; bases outside the gene matches: 9. Germline values: CDR1 SQVTM, CDR2 ANQGSEA. CDR3 bases: TGCAGCGTGAAAACAGGGGTATTGGCTTTCTTT. It specifies CSVKTGVLAFF. Using reference TRBV29-1 and TRBJ1-1 for the parts outside the CDR3, the full variable domain is SAVISQKPSRDICQRGTSLTIQCQVDSQVTMMFWYRQQPGQSLTLIATANQGSEATYESGFVIDKFPISRPNLTFSTLTVSNMSPEDSSIYLCSVKTGVLAFFGQGTRLTVV.

J is TRBJ2-5 and V is TRBV2, with D maybe TRBD2 (6 bases). The CDR3 has 15 residues. V lost 1 base and J lost 5, with 14 bases in between. Germline loops: CDR1 SNHLY, CDR2 FYNNEI. The CDR3 reads CASSEGSGSGETQYF. The CDR3 region has the DNA TGTGCCAGCAGTGAAGGAAGCGGGTCGGGGGAGACCCAGTACTTC. The variable domain in full, completed from reference TRBV2 and TRBJ2-5, reads EPEVTQTPSHQVTQMGQEVILRCVPISNHLYFYWYRQILGQKVEFLVSFYNNEISEKSEIFDDQFSVERPDGSNFTLKIRSTKLEDSAMYFCASSEGSGSGETQYFGPGTRLLVL.

The chain carries TRBV4-2 and TRBJ2-5, with unresolved D. Trimming shortened V by 4 bases and J by 5 bases, and 11 bases separated the two germline ends. The germline gives CDR1 LGHNA, CDR2 YNFKEQ. The CDR3 is 13 amino acids. As DNA, the CDR3 is TGTGCCAGCAGCCCGTTCGGCGGCGAGACCCAGTACTTC. As protein: CASSPFGGETQYF.

The chain has TRBV7-9 and TRBJ2-7, with TRBD1 matching over 7 bases. CDR1 SEHNR and CDR2 FQNEAQ come from the germline V gene (reference sequence). Unmatched junction bases numbered 12, after V lost 11 bases and J lost 5 bases. The CDR3 has 13 amino acids. The CDR3, as DNA: TGTGCCTCCCCGACAGGGCCCGACGACGAGCAGTACTTC. Residues: CASPTGPDDEQYF. The complete variable domain, with remaining parts taken from reference TRBV7-9 and TRBJ2-7, reads DTGVSQNPRHKITKRGQNVTFRCDPISEHNRLYWYRQTLGQGPEFLTYFQNEAQLEKSRLLSDRFSAERPKGSFSTLEIQRTEQGDSAMYLCASPTGPDDEQYFGPGTRLTVT.

The V gene is TRBV5-1, the J gene TRBJ2-3; the match to TRBD1 covers 10 bases. V gave up 0 bases and J gave up 4 bases; unmatched junction bases: 5. CDR3 length equals 16 residues. Looked up from germline, CDR1 is SGHRS and CDR2 is YFSETQ. The CDR3 sequence: CASSLAGTGDADTQYF. The CDR3, as DNA: TGCGCCAGCAGCTTGGCGGGGACAGGGGATGCAGATACGCAGTATTTT.